The 20 T cell receptor beta chains below come from one sample, sequenced in a study of a mutant IDH1 vaccine in newly diagnosed glioma. Indicated time point: week 23, last vaccination. Mutant IDH1 20-mer peptide, at 300 ug, made up each vaccine dose, with topical imiquimod. The table came from immunoSEQ multiplex PCR; TCRdb's copy has only in-frame clones and leaves some out. This repertoire shows approximately 82,000 clones, approximately 85% found once; its top ten account for 2.2%. The antigens these receptors bind are not known. The sequences come from PBMCs, collected from a glioma patient whose treatment included an IDH1 peptide vaccine. The receptors derive from a young man with glioma. Some clones in this sample may be carry-over from other donors' samples.

This clone occurred once. CDR3 nucleotides: TGCGCCAGCAGCCTCCCTGAAGGGGCAGTCGCAGTGAGGGTCCCGGACAATGAGCAGTTCTTC. It translates to CASSLPEGAVAVRVPDNEQFF. This chain links TRBV4-1 with TRBJ2-1, with D perhaps being TRBD1 or TRBD2 (5 bases each). The CDR3 is 21 residues long. V lost 4 bases, J lost 5 bases, and 33 bases lay in between. Germline values: CDR1 MGHRA, CDR2 YSYEKL.

The chain employs TRBV19 and TRBJ2-1; 10 nucleotides agree with TRBD2. The CDR3 runs 16 residues. Germline assignment: CDR1 LNHDA and CDR2 SQIVND (reference sequence). Trimming at V came to 3 bases and at J to 3 bases, leaving 5 bases not matched to a gene. In nucleotides, the CDR3 is TGTGCCAGTAGTATCTCCTCTAGCGGGAGCTACAATGAGCAGTTCTTC. Protein: CASSISSSGSYNEQFF.

The rearrangement joins TRBV7-2 to TRBJ2-2; 9 bases match TRBD2. Trimming took 5 bases from V and 5 from J; bases not matched to a gene: 9. The CDR3 is 16 amino acids. Per the germline V gene, CDR1 is SGHTA and CDR2 is FQGNSA. CDR3 coding DNA: TGTGCCAGCAGCCGAGCCGGGACTAGCCGTACCGGGGAGCTGTTTTTT. This codes for CASSRAGTSRTGELFF.

CDR3 in amino acids: CASSLMTDSYEQYF. In DNA, the CDR3 is TGCGCCAGCAGCTTAATGACAGACTCCTACGAGCAGTACTTC. The rearrangement joins TRBV5-1 to TRBJ2-7, with D perhaps TRBD1 (5 bases). CDR3 length equals 14 residues. With 2 bases removed from V and 0 bases from J, the gap between germline ends came to 9 bases. In germline, CDR1 is SGHRS, CDR2 YFSETQ. Using reference TRBV5-1 and TRBJ2-7 for the parts outside the CDR3, the full variable domain is KAGVTQTPRYLIKTRGQQVTLSCSPISGHRSVSWYQQTPGQGLQFLFEYFSETQRNKGNFPGRFSGRQFSNSRSEMNVSTLELGDSALYLCASSLMTDSYEQYFGPGTRLTVT.

A single count supports this clone. V gene TRBV19 combines with J gene TRBJ1-1, with 7 bases aligning to TRBD1. With 4 bases clipped from V and 5 bases from J, the junction kept 4 bases outside the gene matches. Germline V lookup: CDR1 LNHDA, CDR2 SQIVND (reference sequence). CDR3 size: 13 residues. The CDR3 sequence: CASSRQGGTEAFF. In DNA, the CDR3 is TGTGCCAGTAGTAGACAGGGTGGGACTGAAGCTTTCTTT.

This rearrangement joins TRBV19 to TRBJ1-4, with 11 nucleotides matching TRBD1. The germline V gene has CDR1 LNHDA and CDR2 SQIVND (reference sequence). V trimming: 5 bases; J trimming: 4 bases; junction bases outside the gene matches: 6. This CDR3 is 16 amino acids long. The CDR3 bases are TGTGCCAGTAGTGGGGACAGGGGGGTTCTTAATGAAAAACTGTTTTTT. It is translated as CASSGDRGVLNEKLFF. Full variable domain (rest looked up from reference TRBV19 and TRBJ1-4): DGGITQSPKYLFRKEGQNVTLSCEQNLNHDAMYWYRQDPGQGLRLIYYSQIVNDFQKGDIAEGYSVSREKKESFPLTVTSAQKNPTAFYLCASSGDRGVLNEKLFFGSGTQLSVL.

The V gene is TRBV6-6, the J gene TRBJ1-2; D is unclear. This CDR3 has 15 residues. Germline assignment: CDR1 MNHNY and CDR2 SVGAGI (reference sequence). Trimming left V 4 bases short and J 1 base short, with 13 bases between. CDR3 loop: CASSSTSRSNYGYTF. The CDR3 DNA follows: TGTGCCAGCAGTTCCACATCAAGGAGTAACTATGGCTACACCTTC.

The sample holds one count of this clone. V is TRBV9 and J is TRBJ1-5; D is undetermined. V was pared by 0 bases and J by 4 bases, with 11 bases between. Germline loops: CDR1 SGDLS, CDR2 YYNGEE. The CDR3 is made up of 15 amino acids. The CDR3 spells CASSVGGNVNQPQHF. The CDR3 region has the DNA TGTGCCAGCAGCGTAGGAGGGAACGTAAATCAGCCCCAGCATTTT.

The V and J genes are TRBV27 and TRBJ1-5, with 7 bases matching TRBD1. The CDR3 is 15 residues long. V was clipped by 3 bases and J by 4 bases; unmatched bases: 6. The germline gives CDR1 MNHEY, CDR2 SMNVEV (reference sequence). CDR3 amino acids: CASSLRQGQNQPQHF. The CDR3 DNA reads TGTGCCAGCAGTTTGAGACAGGGTCAAAATCAGCCCCAGCATTTT.

The rearrangement joins TRBV19 to TRBJ2-7; D gene uncertain. The length of the CDR3 is 14 residues. CDR1 and CDR2 (germline): LNHDA, SQIVND (reference sequence). V was shortened by 9 bases and J by 3 bases, with 18 bases between the two germline ends. CDR3: CASHLPPGLYEQYF. The CDR3, as DNA: TGTGCCAGCCACCTTCCTCCGGGTCTCTACGAGCAGTACTTC.

V usage is TRBV6-6 and J usage is TRBJ2-5, with D unresolved. In germline, CDR1 is MNHNY, CDR2 SVGAGI (reference sequence). The CDR3 has 15 residues. Trimming cost V 0 bases and J 2 bases, with 10 bases left between them. The CDR3 bases are TGTGCCAGCAGTTACTCCCCATTAATGCAAGAGACCCAGTACTTC. Its protein product is CASSYSPLMQETQYF.

This chain uses TRBV2 with TRBJ1-2; 9 bases are shared with TRBD1. With V trimmed by 6 bases and J by 8 bases, 13 bases remained unmatched. Per the germline V gene, CDR1 is SNHLY and CDR2 is FYNNEI. The CDR3 is 15 amino acids. In nucleotides, the CDR3 is TGTGCCAGCAGCGTAGGCCGGGACAGGGTAGACGGCTACACCTTC. It codes for CASSVGRDRVDGYTF. Complete variable domain (other parts from reference TRBV2 and TRBJ1-2): EPEVTQTPSHQVTQMGQEVILRCVPISNHLYFYWYRQILGQKVEFLVSFYNNEISEKSEIFDDQFSVERPDGSNFTLKIRSTKLEDSAMYFCASSVGRDRVDGYTFGSGTRLTVV.

V gene TRBV28 combines with J gene TRBJ1-5; 11 nucleotides agree with TRBD1. CDR1 and CDR2 (germline): MDHEN, SYDVKM. V shed 3 bases and J 6 bases; nucleotides not matched to a gene: 4. The CDR3 is made up of 15 amino acids. This chain's CDR3 is CASSFGGQGGQPQHF. In nucleotides, the CDR3 is TGTGCCAGCAGTTTCGGGGGACAGGGGGGTCAGCCCCAGCATTTT.

This clone was recorded once. The chain joins TRBV15 to TRBJ2-2; a weak D match, TRBD2 (6 bases). This CDR3 region has 15 residues. Germline assignment: CDR1 LNHNV and CDR2 YYDKDF (reference sequence). With 2 bases removed from V and 4 bases from J, the gap between germline ends came to 11 bases. In DNA, the CDR3 is TGTGCCACCAGCAGACCGGGACTGATCACCGGGGAGCTGTTTTTT. It specifies CATSRPGLITGELFF.

The V gene is TRBV29-1, the J gene TRBJ1-1, with 8 positions matching TRBD1. The length of the CDR3 is 15 residues. The trim removed 3 bases at V and 6 bases at J, leaving 12 bases unmatched. Germline CDR1 SQVTM, CDR2 ANQGSEA. CDR3 DNA: TGCAGCGTTGAGGGTCGGCAGGGGGCGCGCTCTGAAGCTTTCTTT. It specifies CSVEGRQGARSEAFF.

V is TRBV13 and J is TRBJ2-7; the D gene is possibly TRBD2 (5 bases). Germline values: CDR1 PRHDT, CDR2 FYEKMQ (reference sequence). The CDR3 spans 18 residues. The V gene lost 2 bases and the J gene lost 1 base, with 21 bases spanning the gap. The CDR3 loop is CASSLSMIGGWSSYEQYF. The CDR3, as DNA: TGTGCCAGCAGCTTATCCATGATAGGAGGTTGGTCGTCCTACGAGCAGTACTTC.

The CDR3 region has the DNA TGTGCCAGCAGCGCCACCGGGACCCCGGCTCGGGAGCAGTTCTTC. This codes for CASSATGTPAREQFF. The chain combines TRBV9 with TRBJ2-1; either TRBD1 or TRBD2 may supply D (5 bases each). This CDR3 region has 15 residues. CDR1 is SGDLS, CDR2 YYNGEE, per germline. The germline V and J ends were trimmed by 3 bases and 10 bases, with 20 bases remaining between them.

The chain has TRBV7-2 and TRBJ2-1, with D perhaps matching TRBD1 (6 bases). The CDR3 runs to 14 residues. From germline, CDR1 is SGHTA and CDR2 FQGNSA. V gave up 0 bases and J gave up 4 bases, with 7 bases separating them. For the CDR3, the DNA is TGTGCCAGCAGCTTAGCGGGGGCTTACAATGAGCAGTTCTTC. Translated: CASSLAGAYNEQFF.

This chain links TRBV6-1 with TRBJ1-5; possible D gene TRBD1, 5 bases. Germline CDR1 and CDR2: MNHNS and SASEGT. The CDR3 sequence is 15 residues long. The germline V and J ends were trimmed by 5 bases and 7 bases, with 18 bases remaining between them. In DNA form, the CDR3 reads TGTGCCAGCAGTCCTCTGACAGTTTTAACCCAGCCCCAGCATTTT. Protein product: CASSPLTVLTQPQHF.

The V call is TRBV6-5, the J call TRBJ2-1; 11 bases agree with TRBD1. The germline V gene encodes CDR1 MNHEY and CDR2 SVGAGI. The CDR3 loop spans 15 amino acids. V lost 5 bases and J lost 9; bases outside the gene matches: 9. The CDR3 DNA sequence: TGTGCCAGCAGTCGTCCGGGGACAGGGGGAAGTGAGCAGTTCTTC. Amino acids: CASSRPGTGGSEQFF.